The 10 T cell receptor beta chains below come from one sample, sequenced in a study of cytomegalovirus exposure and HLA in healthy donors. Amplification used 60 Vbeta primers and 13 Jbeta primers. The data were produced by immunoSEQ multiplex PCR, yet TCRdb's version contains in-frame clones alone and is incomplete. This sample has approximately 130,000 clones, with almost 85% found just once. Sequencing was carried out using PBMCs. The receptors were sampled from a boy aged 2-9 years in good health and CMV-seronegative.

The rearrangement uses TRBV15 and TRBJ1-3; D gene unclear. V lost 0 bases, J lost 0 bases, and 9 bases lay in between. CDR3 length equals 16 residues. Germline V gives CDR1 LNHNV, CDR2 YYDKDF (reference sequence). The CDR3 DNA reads TGTGCCACCAGCAGAGAGTCAGGCATCTCTGGAAACACCATATATTTT. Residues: CATSRESGISGNTIYF.

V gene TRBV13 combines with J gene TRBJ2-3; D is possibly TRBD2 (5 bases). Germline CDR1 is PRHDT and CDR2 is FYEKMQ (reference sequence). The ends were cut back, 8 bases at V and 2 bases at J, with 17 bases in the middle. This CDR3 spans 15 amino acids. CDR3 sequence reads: CASRRSDTITDTQYF. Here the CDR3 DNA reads TGTGCCAGCCGCCGTAGCGACACGATCACAGATACGCAGTATTTT.

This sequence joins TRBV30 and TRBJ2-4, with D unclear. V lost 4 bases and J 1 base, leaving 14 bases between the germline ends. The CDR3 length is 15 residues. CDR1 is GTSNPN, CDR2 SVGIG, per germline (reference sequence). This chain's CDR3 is CAWTHFRIAKNIQYF. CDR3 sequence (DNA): TGTGCCTGGACCCACTTCAGGATCGCCAAAAACATTCAGTACTTC.

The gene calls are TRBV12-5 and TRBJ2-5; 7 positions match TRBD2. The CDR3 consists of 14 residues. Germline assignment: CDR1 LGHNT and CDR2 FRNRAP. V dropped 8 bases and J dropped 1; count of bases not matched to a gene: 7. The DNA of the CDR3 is TGTGCTAGTTACAGAGGGACTACCCAAGAGACCCAGTACTTC. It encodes CASYRGTTQETQYF.

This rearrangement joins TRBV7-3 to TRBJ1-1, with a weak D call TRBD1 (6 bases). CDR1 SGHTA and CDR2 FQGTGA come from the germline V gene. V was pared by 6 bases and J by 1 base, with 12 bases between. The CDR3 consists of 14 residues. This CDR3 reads CASRQDRGNTEAFF. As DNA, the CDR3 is TGTGCCAGCAGACAGGACAGAGGGAACACTGAAGCTTTCTTT. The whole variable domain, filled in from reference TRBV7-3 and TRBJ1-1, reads GAGVSQTPSNKVTEKGKYVELRCDPISGHTALYWYRQSLGQGPEFLIYFQGTGAADDSGLPNDRFFAVRPEGSVSTLKIQRTERGDSAVYLCASRQDRGNTEAFFGQGTRLTVV.

The CDR3 coding sequence is TGTGCCAGCAGCCAAGACCAGGGGAGCAATCAGCCCCAGCATTTT. Translating gives CASSQDQGSNQPQHF. This chain connects TRBV4-2 to TRBJ1-5, with D perhaps matching TRBD1 (6 bases). V was cut by 0 bases and J by 1 base, with 7 bases left in between. CDR1 LGHNA and CDR2 YNFKEQ come from the germline V gene. The CDR3 runs 15 residues.

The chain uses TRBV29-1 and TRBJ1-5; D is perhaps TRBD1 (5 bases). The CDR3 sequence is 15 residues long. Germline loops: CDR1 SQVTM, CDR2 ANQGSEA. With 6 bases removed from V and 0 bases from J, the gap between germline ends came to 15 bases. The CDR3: CSVRPQGHSNQPQHF. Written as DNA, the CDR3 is TGCAGCGTCCGACCTCAGGGTCATAGCAATCAGCCCCAGCATTTT.

CDR3 residues: CASSAREEDEKLFF. The CDR3 region has the DNA TGTGCCAGCAGCGCCCGGGAGGAGGATGAAAAACTGTTTTTT. The V and J genes are TRBV9 and TRBJ1-4, with D unclear. V gave up 3 bases and J gave up 6 bases, with 12 bases separating them. In germline, CDR1 is SGDLS, CDR2 YYNGEE. The CDR3 covers 14 residues.

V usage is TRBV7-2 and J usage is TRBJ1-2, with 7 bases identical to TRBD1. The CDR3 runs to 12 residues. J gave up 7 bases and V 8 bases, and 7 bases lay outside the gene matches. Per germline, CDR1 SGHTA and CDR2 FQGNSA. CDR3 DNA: TGTGCCAGCCAGGGGGTGTGGGGTGGCTACACCTTC. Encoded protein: CASQGVWGGYTF.

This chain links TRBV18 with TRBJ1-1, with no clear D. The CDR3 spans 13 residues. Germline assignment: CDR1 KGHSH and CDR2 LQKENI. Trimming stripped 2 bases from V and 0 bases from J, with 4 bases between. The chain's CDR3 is CASSPTMNTEAFF. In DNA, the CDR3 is TGTGCCAGCTCACCAACAATGAACACTGAAGCTTTCTTT.